This T cell receptor (beta chain) was documented in a study of response to subunit inactivated influenza vaccine. This clonotype appeared a few times. The length of the CDR3 is 13 residues. Per germline, CDR1 LNHDA and CDR2 SQIVND (reference sequence). V gave up 8 bases and J gave up 5 bases; unmatched junction bases: 8. One entry per CDR3 protein, called by TCRdb with MiXCR from the RT-PCR reads. The sample comprises approximately 570,000 distinct CDR3 sequences, about 8% of which are singletons, and 10% to 15% rests with the top ten. The gene calls are TRBV19 and TRBJ2-5, with 7 bases fitting TRBD2. The source material was PBMCs from blood, sampled roughly 24 months after vaccination. This clonotype originated in a man aged 50 to 75 who received an inactivated influenza vaccine. The chain's CDR3 is CASYGGFGETQYF. DNA of the CDR3: TGTGCCAGTTACGGGGGGTTCGGCGAGACCCAGTACTTC.